This TCR beta chain was identified in a study of response to subunit inactivated influenza vaccine. CDR1 is LGHDT and CDR2 is YNNKEL in the germline V gene (reference sequence). This CDR3 has 16 amino acids. Trimming stripped 1 base from V and 4 bases from J, with 13 bases between. Findings and caveats of the study: Authors suggested each seasonal influenza vaccination recruits few new T cells.

MiXCR was run by TCRdb on the RT-PCR reads, yielding one entry per CDR3 protein. In the table there are about 500,000 distinct CDR3 sequences, 16% of which are singletons. This clonotype was seen only a few times. Its cognate antigen is unknown. The genes are TRBV3-1 and TRBJ2-2; maybe TRBD1 (5 bases). Here the sequenced sample was CD4+ T cells sorted from PBMCs, taken about 24 months after vaccination. The sequence was collected from a man between 50 and 69 years old who received an inactivated influenza vaccine. This CDR3 reads CASSQVAGSFTGELFF. DNA for the CDR3: TGTGCCAGCAGCCAAGTGGCAGGGTCATTCACCGGGGAGCTGTTTTTT.